This entry lists 30 T cell receptor beta chains sequenced from one sample in a study. MiXCR, run by TCRdb on the RT-PCR reads, gives a single entry per CDR3 protein. The data show fewer than 800,000 distinct CDR3 sequences, approximately 15% seen once. The sequencing input was memory CD4+ T cells from blood. The receptors here all came from a female donor in good health, serving as a healthy control.

This chain links TRBV20-1 with TRBJ2-2; D assignment may be TRBD1 or TRBD2 (5 bases each). In germline, CDR1 is DFQATT, CDR2 SNEGSKA (reference sequence). The CDR3 is 14 amino acids. Trimming removed 5 bases at V and 7 bases at J, with 17 bases between. This CDR3 reads CSALGSRGGGELFF. The DNA for the CDR3 is TGCAGTGCTCTAGGGAGCCGGGGCGGCGGGGAGCTGTTTTTT.

This chain connects TRBV19 to TRBJ2-7; 10 bases fit TRBD1. The CDR3 is 13 residues long. The V segment lost 9 bases and the J segment 6 bases; nucleotides outside the gene matches: 8. The germline V gene has CDR1 LNHDA and CDR2 SQIVND (reference sequence). The CDR3 reads CASRGTGEAEQYF. The CDR3 DNA reads as TGTGCCAGCAGAGGGACAGGGGAGGCCGAGCAGTACTTC.

This clonotype was recorded a few times. The J gene is TRBJ2-7, the V gene TRBV20-1; TRBD1 matches 7 bases. This CDR3 contains 14 residues. V lost 4 bases to trimming and J lost 9 bases; unmatched junction nucleotides: 15. The germline V gene encodes CDR1 DFQATT and CDR2 SNEGSKA (reference sequence). This CDR3 is CSAMPSTGHRGQYF. In nucleotides, the CDR3 is TGCAGTGCTATGCCCTCGACAGGGCATCGAGGGCAGTACTTC.

V gene TRBV27 combines with J gene TRBJ1-6, with unresolved D. The CDR3 is made up of 17 amino acids. The V end lost 5 bases, the J end lost 9 bases, and 23 bases lay between the germline ends. Germline loops: CDR1 MNHEY, CDR2 SMNVEV (reference sequence). The CDR3 nucleotides read TGTGCCAGCAGTCCCCGAGCGCTCCGATTTAACGGTTCACCCCTCCACTTT. Its protein is CASSPRALRFNGSPLHF.

The table lists this clonotype with many counts. J is TRBJ1-1 and V is TRBV5-5; D remains ambiguous. The CDR3 is made up of 14 amino acids. V was trimmed by 4 bases and J by 8 bases, leaving 18 bases between them. Looked up from germline, CDR1 is SGHKS and CDR2 is YYEKEE (reference sequence). DNA for the CDR3: TGTGCCAGCAGCCCAGCGGTGACTTGGGCCGAAGCTTTCTTT. It is translated as CASSPAVTWAEAFF.

This clonotype was recorded a few times. This sequence joins TRBV4-3 and TRBJ2-1; 10 bases agree with TRBD1. The germline CDR1 and CDR2 sequences are LGHNA and YSLEER. The CDR3 is 16 amino acids. J lost 4 bases, V lost 2 bases, and 5 bases had no gene match. The CDR3 coding sequence is TGCGCCAGCAGCCAATATGGACAGGGGGGATACAATGAGCAGTTCTTC. Translation: CASSQYGQGGYNEQFF.

The chain has TRBV12-3 or TRBV12-4 and TRBJ2-3; TRBD1 is a possible D gene (6 bases). The CDR3 has 14 amino acids. V gave up 5 bases and J gave up 5 bases, with 14 bases separating them. CDR3 nucleotides: TGTGCCAGCAGTGCCCGACAGGTGAAAGATACGCAGTATTTT. Protein sequence: CASSARQVKDTQYF.

This clonotype was observed once. V usage is TRBV5-4 and J usage is TRBJ1-2; a possible D gene is TRBD1 (5 bases). The germline gives CDR1 SGHNT, CDR2 YYREEE (reference sequence). The germline V and J ends were trimmed by 0 bases and 6 bases, with 12 bases remaining between them. This CDR3 comprises 14 residues. CDR3: CASSLVGGADGYTF. The CDR3 DNA reads as TGTGCCAGCAGCTTGGTGGGGGGAGCGGATGGCTACACCTTC.

This clonotype was counted ten times or more. The rearrangement links TRBV20-1 to TRBJ2-7, with D perhaps matching TRBD1 (5 bases). The germline V gene encodes CDR1 DFQATT and CDR2 SNEGSKA (reference sequence). The germline V and J ends were trimmed by 6 bases and 0 bases, with 12 bases remaining between them. CDR3 length: 13 residues. CDR3 sequence reads: CSARRGHSYEQYF. For the CDR3, the DNA is TGCAGTGCCAGACGAGGACACTCCTACGAGCAGTACTTC.

The sample holds many counts of this clonotype. V usage is TRBV6-5 and J usage is TRBJ1-2, with no clear D. The V gene lost 8 bases and the J gene lost 7 bases, with 14 bases spanning the gap. This CDR3 spans 12 amino acids. Germline lookup yields CDR1 MNHEY and CDR2 SVGAGI. The CDR3: CASRMVRGGYTF. The CDR3 DNA reads TGTGCCAGCCGCATGGTACGGGGTGGCTACACCTTC.

This chain connects TRBV7-2 to TRBJ2-1; possible D gene TRBD1, 5 bases. V gave up 0 bases and J gave up 5 bases, with 14 bases separating them. CDR3 length: 16 amino acids. Germline V gives CDR1 SGHTA, CDR2 FQGNSA. The CDR3 DNA is TGTGCCAGCAGCTTAGCTTTTTGGCAGGGCAACAATGAGCAGTTCTTC. It is translated as CASSLAFWQGNNEQFF.

The chain couples TRBV5-5 to TRBJ1-1; TRBD1 aligns across 7 bases. V lost 0 bases and J lost 4; bases outside the gene matches: 3. This CDR3 spans 14 amino acids. Germline V CDR1 and CDR2: SGHKS, YYEKEE (reference sequence). CDR3 region: CASSLGRTGTEAFF. Written as DNA, the CDR3 is TGTGCCAGCAGCTTGGGACGGACAGGCACTGAAGCTTTCTTT. Combining the CDR3 with reference TRBV5-5 and TRBJ1-1 gives the whole variable domain DAGVTQSPTHLIKTRGQQVTLRCSPISGHKSVSWYQQVLGQGPQFIFQYYEKEERGRGNFPDRFSARQFPNYSSELNVNALLLGDSALYLCASSLGRTGTEAFFGQGTRLTVV.

There are a few counts of this clonotype. The V gene is TRBV28, the J gene TRBJ1-6; D is undetermined. The germline V gene encodes CDR1 MDHEN and CDR2 SYDVKM. The CDR3 spans 16 residues. Trimming took off 4 bases at V and 6 bases at J, with 16 bases between the two ends. The CDR3 DNA sequence: TGTGCCAGCAGTTGGGAGATCGGGGTTTCTAATTCACCCCTCCACTTT. Translating it yields CASSWEIGVSNSPLHF.

The chain uses TRBV20-1 and TRBJ1-3; D not certain. Germline V gene data show CDR1 as DFQATT and CDR2 as SNEGSKA (reference sequence). V was cut by 0 bases and J by 4 bases, with 7 bases left in between. The CDR3 has 13 amino acids. Here the CDR3 DNA reads TGCAGTGCTAGAGAGGGGTACGGAAACACCATATATTTT. Amino acid sequence: CSAREGYGNTIYF.

This sequence joins TRBV20-1 and TRBJ2-7; 9 bases are a match to TRBD1. The CDR3 loop spans 14 amino acids. The junction had 5 bases not matched to a gene; V was cut back by 5 bases and J by 0 bases. Germline V gene sequence: CDR1 DFQATT, CDR2 SNEGSKA (reference sequence). The CDR3 bases are TGCAGTGCTCGCGGGACAGGGCTCTCCTACGAGCAGTACTTC. Protein: CSARGTGLSYEQYF.

This clonotype was observed at least ten times. The chain recombines TRBV5-1 with TRBJ1-1, with unresolved D. Germline V CDR1 and CDR2: SGHRS, YFSETQ. The CDR3 is 13 amino acids. V was trimmed by 4 bases and J by 4 bases, leaving 11 bases between them. In DNA, the CDR3 is TGCGCCAGCAGCATCGGAGGAGGCACTGAAGCTTTCTTT. Translating it yields CASSIGGGTEAFF.

This rearrangement joins TRBV5-6 to TRBJ2-2, with a tentative D call TRBD1 (6 bases). Trimming stripped 7 bases from V and 3 bases from J, with 19 bases between. CDR3 length: 16 amino acids. The germline V gene encodes CDR1 SGHDT and CDR2 YYEEEE. CDR3 protein: CASSLMQGQYTGELFF. CDR3 coding DNA: TGTGCCAGCTCCCTTATGCAGGGGCAGTACACCGGGGAGCTGTTTTTT.

V and J are TRBV29-1 and TRBJ2-3; D uncertain. The V end lost 3 bases, the J end lost 0 bases, and 16 bases lay between the germline ends. Germline V gene data show CDR1 as SQVTM and CDR2 as ANQGSEA. There are 16 residues in the CDR3. The CDR3 DNA reads as TGCAGCGTTGAGGCTCCCTGGCGGTCTAGCACAGATACGCAGTATTTT. It yields the protein CSVEAPWRSSTDTQYF.

The J gene is TRBJ2-3, the V gene TRBV9, with 14 bases identical to TRBD2. Losses at the gene ends were 4 bases for V and 1 base for J; bases not matched to a gene: 17. In germline, CDR1 is SGDLS, CDR2 YYNGEE. This CDR3 has 21 amino acids. The CDR3 is CASSLRGLAGEDVYGTDTQYF. In DNA, the CDR3 is TGTGCCAGCAGCCTACGGGGACTAGCGGGAGAAGATGTATACGGCACAGATACGCAGTATTTT.

Written as DNA, the CDR3 is TGCAGTGATAGCCTAGCGGTTCAAATCAATGAGCAGTTCTTC. This codes for CSDSLAVQINEQFF. The chain couples TRBV20-1 to TRBJ2-1, with TRBD2 identical over 7 bases. The CDR3 spans 14 residues. The germline CDR1 and CDR2 sequences are DFQATT and SNEGSKA (reference sequence). J gave up 6 bases and V 7 bases, and 12 bases lay outside the gene matches.

The rearrangement joins TRBV2 to TRBJ2-3; D is undetermined. Per the germline V gene, CDR1 is SNHLY and CDR2 is FYNNEI. Trimming pared 8 bases from V and 3 bases from J, leaving 15 bases between. The CDR3 covers 14 residues. CDR3 amino acids: CASQPVTRTDTQYF. The CDR3 bases are TGTGCCAGCCAGCCGGTGACAAGGACAGATACGCAGTATTTT.

This sequence joins TRBV7-2 and TRBJ1-1, with D unresolved. Trimming cost V 5 bases and J 3 bases, with 13 bases left between them. Germline CDR1 and CDR2: SGHTA and FQGNSA. The CDR3 runs to 14 residues. CDR3 amino acids: CASSPSPGYTEAFF. Written as DNA, the CDR3 is TGTGCCAGCAGCCCGAGCCCAGGATACACTGAAGCTTTCTTT.

As to this clonotype: A much larger clone differs from this one at a single base, so this may be a read error. The chain carries TRBV27 and TRBJ2-1; 11 nucleotides line up with TRBD2. Germline-derived CDR1 and CDR2 are MNHEY and SMNVEV (reference sequence). The CDR3 is 13 amino acids. V trimming: 5 bases; J trimming: 14 bases; junction bases outside the gene matches: 8. CDR3 in DNA: TGTGCCAGCAGTCCCCTCTTAGCGGGGGGGAAGTTCTTC. Translation: CASSPLLAGGKFF.

This clonotype turned up a few times. V and J are TRBV7-3 and TRBJ2-2, with 8 bases matching TRBD1. The J segment lost 3 bases and the V segment lost 5 bases, leaving 8 bases of the junction unmatched. Germline CDR1 reads SGHTA; CDR2 reads FQGTGA. This CDR3 is 16 amino acids long. In DNA form, the CDR3 reads TGTGCCAGCAGCGGGTCCCGGGACAGGTACACCGGGGAGCTGTTTTTT. Its protein product is CASSGSRDRYTGELFF.

This clonotype was seen ten or more times. The V gene is TRBV7-3, the J gene TRBJ2-1; the match to TRBD2 covers 8 bases. The CDR3 extends over 14 amino acids. Germline V gene lookup returns CDR1 SGHTA and CDR2 FQGTGA. The V and J ends lost 3 bases and 10 bases, in that order; junction bases with no gene match: 8. CDR3 loop: CASSLEREFGEQFF. The CDR3, as DNA: TGTGCCAGCAGCTTGGAGCGGGAGTTTGGCGAGCAGTTCTTC.

V is TRBV5-1 and J is TRBJ2-1, with 8 bases identical to TRBD2. Germline V CDR1 and CDR2: SGHRS, YFSETQ. The CDR3 runs to 17 residues. Trimming cost V 4 bases and J 10 bases; bases outside gene matches: 19. The CDR3 DNA reads as TGCGCCAGCAGCCCCCCCGGCGAAGCGGGGGCCGCCCGGGAGCAGTTCTTC. This encodes CASSPPGEAGAAREQFF.

V is TRBV12-3 or TRBV12-4 and J is TRBJ2-5; 7 bases fit TRBD1. This CDR3 contains 16 residues. The ends lost 0 bases at V and 3 bases at J; junction bases unmatched: 7. CDR3 in amino acids: CASSLASGTVKETQYF. The CDR3 DNA reads TGTGCCAGCAGTTTAGCCTCCGGGACAGTGAAAGAGACCCAGTACTTC.

This clonotype occurred a few times. The rearrangement links TRBV13 to TRBJ2-1; D ambiguous. Looked up from germline, CDR1 is PRHDT and CDR2 is FYEKMQ (reference sequence). The CDR3 length is 12 residues. Between the trimmed V and J ends, which lost 2 bases and 5 bases, there was a span of 4 bases. CDR3 amino acids: CASSLPNNEQFF. The CDR3 region has the DNA TGTGCCAGCAGCTTACCGAACAATGAGCAGTTCTTC.

This clonotype was seen many times. The rearrangement links TRBV7-2 to TRBJ1-1, with D perhaps matching TRBD1 (6 bases). Germline CDR1 and CDR2: SGHTA and FQGNSA. Trimming cost V 2 bases and J 4 bases, with 11 bases left between them. This CDR3 has 14 residues. DNA of the CDR3: TGTGCCAGCAGCTTAAGTGGACAGTTCACTGAAGCTTTCTTT. As protein: CASSLSGQFTEAFF.

This clonotype appeared a few times. V gene TRBV7-9 combines with J gene TRBJ1-1, with D unresolved. This CDR3 region has 13 residues. In germline, CDR1 is SEHNR, CDR2 FQNEAQ (reference sequence). V was cut by 5 bases and J by 4 bases, with 11 bases left in between. The CDR3 sequence: CASSGARGTEAFF. DNA of the CDR3: TGTGCCAGCAGCGGAGCGCGGGGCACTGAAGCTTTCTTT.